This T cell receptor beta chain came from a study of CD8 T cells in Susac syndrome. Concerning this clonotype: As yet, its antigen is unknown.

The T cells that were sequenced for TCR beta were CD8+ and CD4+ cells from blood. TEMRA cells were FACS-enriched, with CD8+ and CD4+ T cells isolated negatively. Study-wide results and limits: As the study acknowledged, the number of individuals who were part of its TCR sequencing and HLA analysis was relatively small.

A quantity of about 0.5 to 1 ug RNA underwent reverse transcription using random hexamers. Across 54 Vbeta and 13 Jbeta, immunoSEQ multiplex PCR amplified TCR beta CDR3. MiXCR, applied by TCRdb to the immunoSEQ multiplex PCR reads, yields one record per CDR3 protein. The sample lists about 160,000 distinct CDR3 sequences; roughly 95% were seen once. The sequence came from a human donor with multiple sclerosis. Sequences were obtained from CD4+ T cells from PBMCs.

As DNA, the CDR3 is TGTGCCAGCTCACCGGACACCATGGCCACCTACAATGAGCAGTTCTTC. As protein: CASSPDTMATYNEQFF. The chain links TRBV18 to TRBJ2-1; TRBD1 might be the D (5 bases). The CDR3 totals 16 residues. V lost 3 bases, J lost 2 bases, and 14 bases lay in between. CDR1 and CDR2 from the germline V gene are KGHSH and LQKENI. The full variable domain, its missing parts supplied by reference TRBV18 and TRBJ2-1, is NAGVMQNPRHLVRRRGQEARLRCSPMKGHSHVYWYRQLPEEGLKFMVYLQKENIIDESGMPKERFSAEFPKEGPSILRIQQVVRGDSAAYFCASSPDTMATYNEQFFGPGTRLTVL.